A single sample is the source of the 9 T cell receptor beta chains below, sequenced in a study of blood T cell repertoires in COVID-19. Repertoires were generated with immunoSEQ multiplex PCR, while TCRdb's copy carries only in-frame clones and drops some. The table records 200,000 or so clones, 85% of them present only once. What was sequenced was peripheral blood. These receptors were obtained from a man aged 55-75 years with COVID-19, enrolled during active disease.

This rearrangement joins TRBV10-3 to TRBJ2-1; TRBD2 is a possible D gene (5 bases). The CDR3 runs 14 residues. Germline V lookup: CDR1 ENHRY, CDR2 SYGVKD. Trimming pared 10 bases from V and 3 bases from J, leaving 16 bases between. In DNA, the CDR3 is TGTGCCACTTCGGGGTTGGGCAACTACAATGAGCAGTTCTTC. Translation: CATSGLGNYNEQFF.

This clone came up a few times. The chain combines TRBV7-2 with TRBJ1-2; no clear D. The CDR3 spans 15 residues. Trimming shortened V by 5 bases and J by 4 bases, and 17 bases separated the two germline ends. The V gene's germline CDR1 is SGHTA and CDR2 FQGNSA. CDR3 in amino acids: CASSRRVRQTYGYTF. The CDR3 bases are TGTGCCAGCAGCCGCCGGGTTCGTCAGACCTATGGCTACACCTTC. Full variable domain (outside the CDR3, taken from reference TRBV7-2 and TRBJ1-2): GAGVSQSPSNKVTEKGKDVELRCDPISGHTALYWYRQSLGQGLEFLIYFQGNSAPDKSGLPSDRFSAERTGGSVSTLTIQRTQQEDSAVYLCASSRRVRQTYGYTFGSGTRLTVV.

The chain carries TRBV11-2 and TRBJ2-5; TRBD1 matches at 7 bases. V was clipped by 5 bases and J by 5 bases; unmatched bases: 20. Germline V CDR1 and CDR2: SGHAT, FQNNGV. The CDR3 covers 18 residues. The CDR3 is CASSPALRGRHPGETQYF. In nucleotides, the CDR3 is TGTGCCAGCAGCCCCGCATTGAGGGGGCGACACCCGGGGGAGACCCAGTACTTC.

The V gene is TRBV27, the J gene TRBJ2-1; a weak D match, TRBD1 (8 bases). The CDR3 is made up of 13 amino acids. CDR1 MNHEY and CDR2 SMNVEV come from the germline V gene (reference sequence). V was pared by 5 bases and J by 7 bases, with 12 bases between. CDR3 sequence (DNA): TGTGCCAGCAGTCTACAGGGGGGGAATGAGCAGTTCTTC. Encoded protein: CASSLQGGNEQFF.

The CDR3 loop is CASSQRSGGNEKLFF. CDR3 nucleotides: TGTGCCAGCAGCCAACGGTCAGGGGGAAATGAAAAACTGTTTTTT. The chain has TRBV3-1 (or the pseudogene TRBV3-2) and TRBJ1-4, with TRBD1 matching over 7 bases. V shed 2 bases and J 5 bases; nucleotides not matched to a gene: 5. Germline lookup yields CDR1 LGHDT and CDR2 YNNKEL (reference sequence). CDR3 length: 15 residues.

This rearrangement joins TRBV2 to TRBJ1-5; D is perhaps TRBD1 (5 bases). V was clipped by 4 bases and J by 6 bases, with 13 bases between them. CDR3 length equals 14 residues. Looked up from germline, CDR1 is SNHLY and CDR2 is FYNNEI. The CDR3 is CASSVREGVQPQHF. The CDR3, as DNA: TGTGCCAGCAGTGTGCGGGAAGGGGTTCAGCCCCAGCATTTT.

The chain couples TRBV6-5 to TRBJ1-3; 8 bases match TRBD1. Losses at the gene ends were 0 bases for V and 4 bases for J; bases not matched to a gene: 2. Per germline, CDR1 MNHEY and CDR2 SVGAGI. CDR3 length: 15 amino acids. CDR3 sequence reads: CASSYSTGVGNTIYF. CDR3 nucleotide sequence: TGTGCCAGCAGTTACTCGACAGGGGTCGGAAACACCATATATTTT.

The chain is built from TRBV11-3 and TRBJ2-7; 8 bases are shared with TRBD1. Germline values: CDR1 SGHNT, CDR2 YENEEA. The CDR3 consists of 15 residues. J gave up 2 bases and V 5 bases, and 8 bases lay outside the gene matches. The CDR3 sequence: CASSPTGGSAYEQYF. CDR3 in DNA: TGTGCCAGCAGCCCCACAGGGGGTTCCGCCTACGAGCAGTACTTC.

This clone was counted a few times. The chain combines TRBV5-6 with TRBJ1-5; tentative D call: TRBD1 (5 bases). V shed 0 bases and J shed 2 bases, with 12 bases lying between them. Germline assignment: CDR1 SGHDT and CDR2 YYEEEE. The CDR3 has 16 residues. DNA of the CDR3: TGTGCCAGCAGCTTGGGGGGGGGTTCCCGCAATCAGCCCCAGCATTTT. Protein sequence: CASSLGGGSRNQPQHF. Full variable domain (outside the CDR3, taken from reference TRBV5-6 and TRBJ1-5): DAGVTQSPTHLIKTRGQQVTLRCSPKSGHDTVSWYQQALGQGPQFIFQYYEEEERQRGNFPDRFSGHQFPNYSSELNVNALLLGDSALYLCASSLGGGSRNQPQHFGDGTRLSIL.